Reported below is one TCR beta chain. The antigen is unknown. The sample comes from a study of cytomegalovirus exposure and HLA in healthy donors. Overall study results and limits: A reported reduction in N-insertions relative to the roughly 700-donor mean was seen in an Asian-associated ancestry cluster in a later analysis.

A multiplex PCR was run with 60 Vbeta primers and 13 Jbeta primers. As processed by the authors: In a later analysis, 10 million to 11 million of approximately 81 million unique beta chains occurred in at least two donors. TCRdb's copy holds only in-frame clones and misses some; the assay was immunoSEQ multiplex PCR. V, J and clone size were drawn from that table, and D and trimming were deduced from the DNA. The sample shows 100,000 or so clones, around 70% of them seen only once. The trim removed 4 bases at V and 3 bases at J, leaving 3 bases unmatched. This CDR3 is 13 amino acids long. Germline CDR1 is SGHAT and CDR2 is FQNNGV.

The TCR was taken from a man aged 40-55 years in good health and CMV-seropositive. Sequencing used PBMCs. The genes are TRBV11-2 and TRBJ2-7; 7 nucleotides align to TRBD1. The CDR3 DNA sequence: TGTGCCAGCAGCTGGACAGGAAACTACGAGCAGTACTTC. It encodes CASSWTGNYEQYF.